These 4 T cell receptor beta chains were all obtained from the same sample, sequenced in a study of control samples from healthy donors and cancer patients. The assay was immunoSEQ multiplex PCR, and TCRdb's table has in-frame clones only and misses some. The data contain roughly 20,000 clones, roughly 84% of them singletons. Sequencing was carried out using PBMCs. The receptors stem from a man aged 60 to 75 with colorectal cancer.

The DNA of the CDR3 is TGTGCCAGCAGGAGAGGGGGCGAAGCTTTCTTT. It is translated as CASRRGGEAFF. This chain connects TRBV3-1 (or the pseudogene TRBV3-2) to TRBJ1-1, with 7 bases identical to TRBD1. J gave up 8 bases and V 6 bases, and 3 bases lay outside the gene matches. This CDR3 is 11 amino acids long. The V gene's germline CDR1 is LGHDT and CDR2 YNNKEL (reference sequence).

The gene calls are TRBV5-1 and TRBJ2-3; possible D gene TRBD1, 6 bases. CDR1 SGHRS and CDR2 YFSETQ come from the germline V gene. The CDR3 is made up of 15 amino acids. Trimming cost V 0 bases and J 6 bases, with 14 bases left between them. The CDR3: CASSLERPGVDTQYF. CDR3 sequence (DNA): TGCGCCAGCAGCTTGGAACGGCCAGGGGTGGATACGCAGTATTTT.

The rearrangement uses TRBV7-9 and TRBJ2-3; TRBD2 matches at 14 bases. The V segment lost 1 base and the J segment 6 bases; nucleotides outside the gene matches: 12. This CDR3 spans 19 amino acids. The germline gives CDR1 SEHNR, CDR2 FQNEAQ (reference sequence). CDR3 residues: CASSLGVIGLAGGQDTQYF. CDR3 DNA: TGTGCCAGCAGCTTAGGGGTAATCGGACTAGCGGGGGGACAGGATACGCAGTATTTT.

The chain employs TRBV3-1 (or the pseudogene TRBV3-2) and TRBJ2-7; 7 bases fit TRBD2. The trim removed 6 bases at V and 1 base at J, leaving 9 bases unmatched. Germline V gene sequence: CDR1 LGHDT, CDR2 YNNKEL (reference sequence). The CDR3 has 15 amino acids. The CDR3, as DNA: TGTGCCAGCAGACCCGCCAGCGGGGAGTCCTACGAGCAGTACGTC. Protein: CASRPASGESYEQYV.